This is a list of T cell receptor beta chains from one sample in a study of PD-1 blockade in classical Hodgkin lymphoma. TCRdb keeps only in-frame clones here, not all; method: immunoSEQ multiplex PCR. The profile covers more than 25,000 clones, with about 82% appearing a single time and approximately 0.62% taken by the ten largest. The starting material was CD4+ T cells from blood, obtained before the fourth cycle of nivolumab. All receptors derive from a human donor with classical Hodgkin lymphoma. CDR3s leave out the opening cysteine and the closing phenylalanine or tryptophan.

j_gene	v_gene	CDR3aa
TRBJ2-2	TRBV7-9	ASSLDRGWTGELF
TRBJ2-7	TRBV5-1	ASSQGPLASYEQY
TRBJ1-2	TRBV5-6	ASSSDRAGSGYT
TRBJ2-3	TRBV5-1	ASSLPNTDTQY
TRBJ2-5	TRBV5-1	ASSAEGSGTQY
TRBJ2-1	TRBV5-1	ASSLTSSGGRVDNEQF
TRBJ2-1	TRBV29-1	SVGEGSSYNEQF
TRBJ2-7	TRBV7-2	ASSPGYEQY
TRBJ1-4	TRBV6-5	ASHPAGAGDEKLF
TRBJ2-6	TRBV28	ASRAPTGFSSGANVLT
TRBJ2-5	TRBV29-1	MSGGAGETQY
TRBJ2-5	TRBV6-5	ASSSRGGLETQY
TRBJ2-7	TRBV7-2	ASSFSGGPYEQY
TRBJ2-7	TRBV7-2	ASSLGQLFSYEQY
TRBJ2-3	TRBV5-1	ASSSGGAITDTQY
TRBJ1-5	TRBV9	ASSASGGQPQH
TRBJ1-4	TRBV5-5	ASSLTGTDNEKLF
TRBJ2-5	TRBV6-5	ASRASGGKETQY
TRBJ1-3	TRBV5-1	ASSLAGDTGNTIY
TRBJ2-7	TRBV30	AWMGGYEQY
TRBJ1-4	TRBV5-1	ASSLGTGTNEKLF
TRBJ1-1	TRBV27	ASSPLPGNTEAF
TRBJ1-5	TRBV10-2	ASSAQGEGPNQPQH
TRBJ1-2	TRBV11-2	ASSLGRQNYGYT
TRBJ2-7	TRBV7-9	ASSFLGGTGEQY
TRBJ1-1	TRBV19	ASSIKDLNTEAF
TRBJ2-5	TRBV6-5	ASIPPGLETQY
TRBJ1-2	TRBV7-9	ASGLRGKVGYT
TRBJ2-1	TRBV27	ASRDRVNEQF
TRBJ1-1	TRBV11-3	ASSLWQYGEAF
TRBJ1-5	TRBV4-1	ASSQERLQPRGFGQPQH
TRBJ2-4	TRBV2	ASSEDRLAATKNIQY
TRBJ2-3	TRBV4-1	ASSQKRGGPDTQY
TRBJ1-5	TRBV4-2	ASSQDLNQPQH
TRBJ1-2	TRBV20-1	SAIHQGGYT
TRBJ1-5	TRBV23-1	ASPRAQPQH
TRBJ2-7	TRBV20-1	SAWDSYEQY
TRBJ2-3	TRBV7-9	ASSAKGGLVDTQY
TRBJ1-1	TRBV5-1	ASSSQGTTGEAF
TRBJ1-3	TRBV5-1	ASSGGGQGSGNTIY